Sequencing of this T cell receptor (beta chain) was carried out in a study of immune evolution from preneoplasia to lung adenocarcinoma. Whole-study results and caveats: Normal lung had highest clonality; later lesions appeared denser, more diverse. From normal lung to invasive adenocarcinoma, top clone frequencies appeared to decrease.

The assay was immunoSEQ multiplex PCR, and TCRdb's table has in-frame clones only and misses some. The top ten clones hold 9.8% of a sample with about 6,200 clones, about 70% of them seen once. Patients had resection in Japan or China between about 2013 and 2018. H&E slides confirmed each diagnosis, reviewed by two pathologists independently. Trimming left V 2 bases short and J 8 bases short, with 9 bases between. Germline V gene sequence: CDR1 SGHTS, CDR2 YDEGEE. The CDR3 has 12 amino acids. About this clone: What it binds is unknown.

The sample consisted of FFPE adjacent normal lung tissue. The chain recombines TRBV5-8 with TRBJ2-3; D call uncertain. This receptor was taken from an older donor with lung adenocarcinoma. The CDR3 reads CASSLGRSTQYF. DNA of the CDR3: TGTGCCAGCAGCTTAGGGCGGTCTACGCAGTATTTT.